The clone carrying this T cell receptor beta chain has more than one count but fewer than ten. Its target is not known. These data originate in a study of T cells after yellow fever vaccination. Study-level results: Any FACS-sorted repertoire could hold abundant clonotypes that contaminate it from the bulk population. Clonotypes shared by both compartments, CD4 and CD8, made up a small share. Reappearing after the booster were most of the clones from primary vaccination (almost 97% CD4, 88% CD8). Weaker, the secondary response had a peak occurring faster, on day 5 versus 15.

TCRdb itself ran the 5' RACE reads through MiXCR, one entry per CDR3 protein. The data hold about 400,000 distinct CDR3 sequences, with roughly 6.1% observed a single time. The CDR3 covers 14 residues. Trimming took off 4 bases at V and 0 bases at J, with 10 bases between the two ends. The germline CDR1 and CDR2 sequences are SGHRS and YFSETQ. This TCR derives from a man aged 30-40 years who received the YFV17D yellow fever vaccine. The gene calls are TRBV5-1 and TRBJ2-5; D gene ambiguous. The sequenced sample was PBMCs, obtained 5 days after the yellow fever booster vaccination. The CDR3 DNA follows: TGCGCCAGCAGCCCCGCGCCTAACCAAGAGACCCAGTACTTC. This encodes CASSPAPNQETQYF.